This passage covers 25 T cell receptor beta chains from one sample sequenced in a study of blood T cell repertoires in COVID-19. Libraries were prepared by immunoSEQ multiplex PCR; TCRdb keeps only in-frame clonotypes and omits some of them. Among 52,000 or so clones listed, approximately 81% were seen once. Sequencing was performed on peripheral blood. The receptors come from a man aged 50-59 years with acute or convalescent COVID-19.

This chain uses TRBV7-9 with TRBJ2-1, with TRBD2 identical over 10 bases. CDR3 length: 14 amino acids. Germline V CDR1 and CDR2: SEHNR, FQNEAQ (reference sequence). J lost 10 bases, V lost 5 bases, and 8 bases had no gene match. This CDR3 is CASSVPTSGPEQFF. The CDR3 DNA sequence: TGTGCCAGCAGCGTCCCGACTAGCGGGCCCGAGCAGTTCTTC.

This clone was seen a handful of times. The J gene is TRBJ2-7, the V gene TRBV5-1; 9 nucleotides match TRBD1. Per the germline V gene, CDR1 is SGHRS and CDR2 is YFSETQ. The CDR3 extends over 16 amino acids. J lost 6 bases, V lost 3 bases, and 13 bases had no gene match. CDR3 sequence reads: CASSYRSPGQGSEQYF. In DNA form, the CDR3 reads TGCGCCAGCAGCTACCGCAGCCCCGGACAGGGGTCCGAGCAGTACTTC.

The CDR3 DNA sequence: TGTGCCAGCAGCGCCGCAGGACTAGCAGAGCCCTGGGAGCTGTTTTTT. As protein: CASSAAGLAEPWELFF. The chain has TRBV9 and TRBJ2-2; 8 nucleotides match TRBD2. CDR1 is SGDLS, CDR2 YYNGEE, per germline. This CDR3 is 16 amino acids long. After removal of 3 bases from V and 9 bases from J, the junction contained 13 bases not matched to a gene.

The V gene is TRBV5-1, the J gene TRBJ2-7; D is possibly TRBD1 (6 bases). Germline values: CDR1 SGHRS, CDR2 YFSETQ. Between the trimmed V and J ends, which lost 3 bases and 1 base, there was a span of 11 bases. The CDR3 length is 14 residues. The CDR3 nucleotides are TGCGCCAGCAGCTCCGGGACATTTTCCTACGAGCAGTACTTC. Protein sequence: CASSSGTFSYEQYF.

The rearrangement uses TRBV9 and TRBJ2-1; 7 bases line up with TRBD2. Germline V gene sequence: CDR1 SGDLS, CDR2 YYNGEE. The CDR3 is 15 amino acids. J gave up 4 bases and V 0 bases, and 4 bases lay outside the gene matches. The CDR3 is CASSVDGRIYNEQFF. In DNA, the CDR3 is TGTGCCAGCAGCGTAGACGGGAGGATTTACAATGAGCAGTTCTTC. The full variable domain, its missing parts supplied by reference TRBV9 and TRBJ2-1, is DSGVTQTPKHLITATGQRVTLRCSPRSGDLSVYWYQQSLDQGLQFLIQYYNGEERAKGNILERFSAQQFPDLHSELNLSSLELGDSALYFCASSVDGRIYNEQFFGPGTRLTVL.

The V gene is TRBV4-1, the J gene TRBJ1-1, with D hard to call. From germline, CDR1 is MGHRA and CDR2 YSYEKL. The CDR3 contains 12 residues. Trimming removed 2 bases at V and 5 bases at J, with 6 bases between. CDR3 amino acids: CASSQSRTEAFF. The CDR3 DNA is TGCGCCAGCAGCCAATCTAGGACTGAAGCTTTCTTT.

The chain has TRBV3-1 (or the pseudogene TRBV3-2) and TRBJ2-5, with 9 bases matching TRBD2. Unmatched junction bases numbered 8, after V lost 1 base and J lost 2 bases. CDR1 and CDR2 from the germline V gene are LGHDT and YNNKEL (reference sequence). This CDR3 is 17 amino acids long. The CDR3: CASSQGVSGGVQETQYF. DNA of the CDR3: TGTGCCAGCAGCCAAGGGGTTAGCGGGGGAGTACAAGAGACCCAGTACTTC.

This chain links TRBV6-5 with TRBJ2-5; possibly TRBD2 for D (5 bases). The CDR3 is 13 residues long. The V end lost 6 bases, the J end lost 2 bases, and 10 bases lay between the germline ends. Germline CDR1 is MNHEY and CDR2 is SVGAGI. The CDR3 reads CASRRRGQETQYF. The CDR3 bases are TGTGCCAGCAGACGACGAGGGCAAGAGACCCAGTACTTC.

The chain couples TRBV7-9 to TRBJ2-7, with 8 bases aligning to TRBD2. V lost 5 bases to trimming and J lost 4 bases; unmatched junction nucleotides: 4. This CDR3 has 13 residues. Germline CDR1 and CDR2: SEHNR and FQNEAQ (reference sequence). CDR3 nucleotide sequence: TGTGCCAGCAGCCCTCCGGGAGGGTACGAGCAGTACTTC. Protein: CASSPPGGYEQYF.

The V call is TRBV6-5, the J call TRBJ2-1, with TRBD2 identical over 11 bases. The V gene's germline CDR1 is MNHEY and CDR2 SVGAGI. The CDR3 length is 13 residues. Trimming took 4 bases from V and 15 from J; bases not matched to a gene: 8. CDR3 in DNA: TGTGCCAGCAGTTCGGGACTAGCGGCCCCTGGGTTCTTC. Its translation: CASSSGLAAPGFF.

The J gene is TRBJ2-2, the V gene TRBV7-9, with D possibly TRBD2 on 6 matching bases. This CDR3 is built from 15 residues. Trimming cost V 11 bases and J 3 bases, with 19 bases left between them. Looked up from germline, CDR1 is SEHNR and CDR2 is FQNEAQ (reference sequence). CDR3 protein: CAGRRREPDTGELFF. The CDR3, as DNA: TGTGCCGGCCGTAGACGGGAGCCGGACACCGGGGAGCTGTTTTTT.

The CDR3 protein is CASSQDFLGLAGMSRTDTQYF. CDR3 nucleotides: TGTGCCAGCAGCCAAGATTTTCTTGGGCTAGCGGGAATGAGCCGCACAGATACGCAGTATTTT. The chain is built from TRBV3-1 (or the pseudogene TRBV3-2) and TRBJ2-3, with 9 bases fitting TRBD2. Trimming removed 0 bases from V and 1 base from J; junction bases left unmatched: 17. CDR1 and CDR2 (germline): LGHDT, YNNKEL (reference sequence). The CDR3 is made up of 21 amino acids.

The chain carries TRBV7-3 and TRBJ2-1; 11 nucleotides align to TRBD2. The CDR3 has 15 amino acids. V was pared by 2 bases and J by 7 bases, with 4 bases of the junction left unmatched. Germline values: CDR1 SGHTA, CDR2 FQGTGA. CDR3 sequence (DNA): TGTGCCAGCAGCTTATCGACTAGCGGGGTTAATGAGCAGTTCTTC. It is translated as CASSLSTSGVNEQFF.

V usage is TRBV28 and J usage is TRBJ1-1, with a weak D call TRBD1 (5 bases). The germline V gene encodes CDR1 MDHEN and CDR2 SYDVKM. V lost 5 bases, J lost 7 bases, and 14 bases lay in between. The CDR3 runs 13 residues. CDR3 nucleotides: TGTGCCAGCAGTATTGCGGGGCGGGATGAAGCTTTCTTT. Its translation is CASSIAGRDEAFF.

The chain uses TRBV12-3 or TRBV12-4 and TRBJ2-7; D perhaps matches TRBD2 (5 bases). V was trimmed by 1 base and J by 9 bases, leaving 13 bases between them. The CDR3 consists of 13 residues. The CDR3 DNA reads TGTGCCAGCAGTTTAGTCCTCCGGGCGGGGCAGTACTTC. It specifies CASSLVLRAGQYF.

The chain carries TRBV30 and TRBJ2-7; TRBD2 agrees at 7 bases. The V gene end was trimmed by 3 bases and the J gene end by 1 base; junction bases not matched to a gene: 6. The CDR3 sequence is 14 residues long. Germline V lookup: CDR1 GTSNPN, CDR2 SVGIG (reference sequence). CDR3: CAWRGGGLSYEQYF. CDR3 DNA sequence: TGTGCCTGGAGGGGCGGGGGTCTTTCCTACGAGCAGTACTTC.

CDR3 DNA sequence: TGCGCCAGCAGCACCCAGGGTTTTCTTGATGGTTCACCCCTCCACTTT. Translated, it gives CASSTQGFLDGSPLHF. V is TRBV5-1 and J is TRBJ1-6; D perhaps matches TRBD1 (5 bases). Trimming stripped 4 bases from V and 9 bases from J, with 20 bases between. The CDR3 runs 16 residues. The V gene's germline CDR1 is SGHRS and CDR2 YFSETQ.

The V call is TRBV5-4, the J call TRBJ2-7, with a tentative D call TRBD2 (6 bases). V lost 3 bases, J lost 0 bases, and 10 bases lay in between. The CDR3 contains 14 residues. Germline CDR1 is SGHNT and CDR2 is YYREEE (reference sequence). The CDR3 protein is CASSYGTLSYEQYF. The DNA of the CDR3 is TGTGCCAGCAGCTACGGGACTCTCTCCTACGAGCAGTACTTC.

The V call is TRBV27, the J call TRBJ1-2, with D possibly TRBD1 on 6 matching bases. CDR3 length equals 14 residues. With 6 bases removed from V and 8 bases from J, the gap between germline ends came to 19 bases. CDR1 and CDR2 from the germline V gene are MNHEY and SMNVEV (reference sequence). The CDR3 bases are TGTGCCAGCAGCTGGACCGGGACATTTAAAGGCTACACCTTC. Its protein product is CASSWTGTFKGYTF.

The chain is built from TRBV19 and TRBJ2-1, with a weak D call TRBD1 (5 bases). Germline V gives CDR1 LNHDA, CDR2 SQIVND (reference sequence). There are 13 residues in the CDR3. With 5 bases removed from V and 9 bases from J, the gap between germline ends came to 14 bases. CDR3 loop: CASSFQGFGEQFF. The CDR3 DNA sequence: TGTGCCAGTAGTTTTCAGGGTTTCGGTGAGCAGTTCTTC.

This clone was counted a few times. The chain couples TRBV2 to TRBJ1-6; possibly TRBD1 for D (5 bases). Germline lookup yields CDR1 SNHLY and CDR2 FYNNEI. V lost 1 base and J 7 bases, leaving 14 bases between the germline ends. The CDR3 extends over 16 amino acids. This chain's CDR3 is CASSEVGGAGNSPLHF. Here the CDR3 DNA reads TGTGCCAGCAGTGAAGTTGGAGGGGCTGGCAATTCACCCCTCCACTTT.

The chain has TRBV11-2 and TRBJ2-7, with 7 bases identical to TRBD2. J was trimmed by 7 bases and V by 4 bases; bases with no gene match: 13. CDR3 length: 15 residues. The germline V gene has CDR1 SGHAT and CDR2 FQNNGV. CDR3 region: CASSSSGYNYEEQYF. DNA for the CDR3: TGTGCCAGCAGCTCTAGCGGTTACAACTACGAGGAGCAGTACTTC.

The V gene is TRBV14, the J gene TRBJ1-2; TRBD1 matches at 9 bases. Per germline, CDR1 SGHDN and CDR2 FVKESK. Trimming at V came to 2 bases and at J to 6 bases, leaving 4 bases not matched to a gene. The CDR3 is made up of 14 amino acids. The CDR3 nucleotides are TGTGCCAGCAGCCAAAATACAGGGGGCCATGGCTACACCTTC. Its protein product is CASSQNTGGHGYTF.

The chain carries TRBV19 and TRBJ1-6; no clear D. Trimming cost V 6 bases and J 5 bases, with 8 bases left between them. The CDR3 loop spans 13 amino acids. Germline CDR1 and CDR2: LNHDA and SQIVND (reference sequence). The CDR3 sequence: CASSAVNNSPLHF. The CDR3 DNA follows: TGTGCCAGTAGCGCAGTAAATAATTCACCCCTCCACTTT.

The chain couples TRBV30 to TRBJ2-7; possibly TRBD1 for D (5 bases). The germline CDR1 and CDR2 sequences are GTSNPN and SVGIG (reference sequence). There are 14 residues in the CDR3. The CDR3, as DNA: TGTGCGTATACCTTGACAGCAATCGCCTACGAGCAGTACTTC. Residues: CAYTLTAIAYEQYF. The full variable domain, rest sourced from reference TRBV30 and TRBJ2-7, is SQTIHQWPATLVQPVGSPLSLECTVEGTSNPNLYWYRQAAGRGLQLLFYSVGIGQISSEVPQNLSASRPQDRQFILSSKKLLLSDSGFYLCAYTLTAIAYEQYFGPGTRLTVT.